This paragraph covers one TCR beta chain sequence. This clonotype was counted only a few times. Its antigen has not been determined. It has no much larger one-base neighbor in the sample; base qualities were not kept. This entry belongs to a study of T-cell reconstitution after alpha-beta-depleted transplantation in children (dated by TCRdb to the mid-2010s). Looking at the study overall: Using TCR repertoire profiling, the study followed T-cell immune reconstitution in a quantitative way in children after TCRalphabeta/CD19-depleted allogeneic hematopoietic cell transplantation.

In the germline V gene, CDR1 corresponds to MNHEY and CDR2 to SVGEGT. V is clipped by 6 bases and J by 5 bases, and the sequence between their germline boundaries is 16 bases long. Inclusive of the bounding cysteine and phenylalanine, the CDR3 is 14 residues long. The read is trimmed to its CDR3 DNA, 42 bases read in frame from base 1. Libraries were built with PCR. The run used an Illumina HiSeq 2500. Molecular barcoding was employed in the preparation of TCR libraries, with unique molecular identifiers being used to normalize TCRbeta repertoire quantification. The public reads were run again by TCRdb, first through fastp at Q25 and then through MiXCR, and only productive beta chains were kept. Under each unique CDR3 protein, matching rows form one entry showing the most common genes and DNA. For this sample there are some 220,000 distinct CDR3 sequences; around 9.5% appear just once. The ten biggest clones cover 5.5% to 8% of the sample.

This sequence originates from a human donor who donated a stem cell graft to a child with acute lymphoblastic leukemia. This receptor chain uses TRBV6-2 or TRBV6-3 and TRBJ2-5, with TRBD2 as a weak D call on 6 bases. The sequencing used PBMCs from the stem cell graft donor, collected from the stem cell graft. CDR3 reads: CASSTLASDETQYF. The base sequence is TGTGCCAGCAGCACGCTCGCTAGCGACGAGACCCAGTACTTC.